The T cell receptor beta chain under discussion was sequenced for a study of read filtering for tumor transcriptome and immune sequencing. Study background: RNA-seq yielded only roughly 85 to 1,400 TCR reads, IR-seq about 3.5 to 11 million.

Germline V gives CDR1 SGHTA, CDR2 FQGNSA. V was pared by 3 bases and J by 6 bases, with 17 bases between. CDR3 length equals 15 residues. This clonotype was seen ten or more times. This library used approximately 390 ng RNA and molecular barcoded adaptors spanning alpha/delta and beta/gamma chains. TCRdb reanalysed the reads using MiXCR and keeps one entry per CDR3 protein. The table shows 60,000 to 75,000 distinct CDR3 sequences, with around a fifth occurring only once. The material sequenced was a population of CD138-negative cells sorted from bone marrow. This clonotype was obtained from a donor aged 40 or older with multiple myeloma. The genes are TRBV7-2 and TRBJ1-1, with TRBD1 as a possible D gene (6 bases). The CDR3 bases are TGTGCCAGCAGCTTTTTCCAGGGGATCAGGGCTGAAGCTTTCTTT. It codes for CASSFFQGIRAEAFF. The variable domain in full, with the rest retrieved from reference TRBV7-2 and TRBJ1-1, is GAGVSQSPSNKVTEKGKDVELRCDPISGHTALYWYRQSLGQGLEFLIYFQGNSAPDKSGLPSDRFSAERTGGSVSTLTIQRTQQEDSAVYLCASSFFQGIRAEAFFGQGTRLTVV.